One sample yielded the 4 T cell receptor beta chains listed below, sequenced in a study of blood T cells in healthy people across ages. A second PCR of about 7 to 12 cycles used a sample-barcoded 5' primer and a J-beta primer mix. TCRdb itself ran the 5' RACE reads through MiXCR, one entry per CDR3 protein. The sample lists roughly 550,000 distinct CDR3 sequences; 24% were seen once. These same records also appear under a second study, on T cells of mothers and their children.

Specimen: blood. All receptors derive from a boy aged 5-17 years in good health.

This clonotype came up a few times. The chain combines TRBV2 with TRBJ2-5, with TRBD1 matching 7 bases. The closer fit of TRBJ2-7 to the DNA end suggests the J call may be wrong. The CDR3 spans 15 residues. CDR1 SNHLY and CDR2 FYNNEI come from the germline V gene. The CDR3 bases are TGTGCCAGCAGGAAGGACAGGATGAGCTCCTACGAGCAGTACTTC. Amino acid sequence: CASRKDRMSSYEQYF.

The J gene is TRBJ2-1, the V gene TRBV29-1; D unclear. This CDR3 region has 12 residues. From germline, CDR1 is SQVTM and CDR2 ANQGSEA. Trimming shortened V by 5 bases and J by 6 bases, and 11 bases separated the two germline ends. This CDR3 is CSVPGVFNEQFF. Written as DNA, the CDR3 is TGCAGCGTTCCTGGGGTGTTCAATGAGCAGTTCTTC.

This clonotype was seen more than once but under ten times. This chain uses TRBV14 with TRBJ2-3; TRBD1 matches at 8 bases. With 0 bases clipped from V and 3 bases from J, the junction kept 8 bases outside the gene matches. This CDR3 has 17 residues. The germline gives CDR1 SGHDN, CDR2 FVKESK. The CDR3 loop reads CASSQEDRVFNTDTQYF. The CDR3 coding sequence is TGTGCCAGCAGCCAAGAGGACAGGGTGTTTAATACAGATACGCAGTATTTT.

The V and J genes are TRBV21-1 and TRBJ2-7; no check of the table's D call, TRBD1, against the DNA was made. TRBV21-1 counts as a pseudogene. CDR3 length: 20 residues. CDR3 bases: TGTGCCAGCAGCAAAATGGCAAAAAAATGGGAAGGACGGGGGTGGTACGAGCAGTACTTC. Protein: CASSKMAKKWEGRGWYEQYF.